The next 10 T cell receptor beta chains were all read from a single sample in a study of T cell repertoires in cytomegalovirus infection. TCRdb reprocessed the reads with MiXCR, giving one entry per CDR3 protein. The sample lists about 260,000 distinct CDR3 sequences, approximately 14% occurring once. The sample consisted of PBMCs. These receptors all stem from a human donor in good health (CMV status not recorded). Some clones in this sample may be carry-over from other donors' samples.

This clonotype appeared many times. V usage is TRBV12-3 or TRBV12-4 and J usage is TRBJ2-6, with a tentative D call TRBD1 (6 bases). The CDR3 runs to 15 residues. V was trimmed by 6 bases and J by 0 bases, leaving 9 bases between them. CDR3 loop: CASSLQGSGANVLTF. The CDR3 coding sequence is TGTGCCAGCAGCTTACAGGGCTCTGGGGCCAACGTCCTGACTTTC.

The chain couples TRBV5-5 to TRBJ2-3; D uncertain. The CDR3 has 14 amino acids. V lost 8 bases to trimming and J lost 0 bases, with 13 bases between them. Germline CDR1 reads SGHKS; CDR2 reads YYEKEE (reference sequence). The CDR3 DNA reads TGTGCCAGTGCTTGGCGGCCAAGCACAGATACGCAGTATTTT. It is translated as CASAWRPSTDTQYF.

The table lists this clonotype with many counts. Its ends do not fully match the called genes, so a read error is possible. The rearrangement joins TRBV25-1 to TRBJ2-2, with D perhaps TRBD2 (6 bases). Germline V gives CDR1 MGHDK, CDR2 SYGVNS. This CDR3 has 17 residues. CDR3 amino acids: CASSELFGLAKTGELFF. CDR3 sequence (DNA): TGTGCCAGCAGTGAACTCTTCGGGCTAGCGAAGACCGGGGAGCTGTTTTTT.

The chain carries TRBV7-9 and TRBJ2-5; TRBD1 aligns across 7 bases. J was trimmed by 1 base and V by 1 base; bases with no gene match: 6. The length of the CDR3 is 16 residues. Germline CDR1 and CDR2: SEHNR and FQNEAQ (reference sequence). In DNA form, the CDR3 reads TGTGCCAGCAGCTTAGAGACAGGGTTATTCCAAGAGACCCAGTACTTC. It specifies CASSLETGLFQETQYF.

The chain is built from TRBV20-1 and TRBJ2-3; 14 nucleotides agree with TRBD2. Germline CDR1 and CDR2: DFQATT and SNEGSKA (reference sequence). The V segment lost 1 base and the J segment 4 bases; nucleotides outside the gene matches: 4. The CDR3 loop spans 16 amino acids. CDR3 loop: CSARALTSGRADTQYF. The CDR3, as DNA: TGCAGTGCTAGAGCCCTGACTAGCGGGAGGGCAGATACGCAGTATTTT.

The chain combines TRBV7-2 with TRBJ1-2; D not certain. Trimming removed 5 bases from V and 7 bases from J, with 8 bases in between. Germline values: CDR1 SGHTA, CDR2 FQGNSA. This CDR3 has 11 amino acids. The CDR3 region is CASSPGSGYTF. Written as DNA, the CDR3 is TGTGCCAGCAGCCCCGGATCTGGCTACACCTTC.

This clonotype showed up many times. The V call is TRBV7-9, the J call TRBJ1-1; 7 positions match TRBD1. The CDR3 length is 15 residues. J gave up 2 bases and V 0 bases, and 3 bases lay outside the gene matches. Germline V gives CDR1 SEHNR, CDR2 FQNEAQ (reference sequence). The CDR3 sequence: CASSLAKGGNTEAFF. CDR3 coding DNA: TGTGCCAGCAGCTTAGCAAAAGGGGGCAACACTGAAGCTTTCTTT.

The CDR3 region has the DNA TGTGCCAGCAGCCCGGACGTTAGCACAGATACGCAGTATTTT. Translating gives CASSPDVSTDTQYF. V is TRBV5-4 and J is TRBJ2-3; D call uncertain. CDR1 and CDR2 from the germline V gene are SGHNT and YYREEE (reference sequence). V lost 4 bases to trimming and J lost 0 bases, with 9 bases between them. This CDR3 is 14 amino acids long. Together with reference TRBV5-4 and TRBJ2-3, the CDR3 gives the full variable domain: ETGVTQSPTHLIKTRGQQVTLRCSSQSGHNTVSWYQQALGQGPQFIFQYYREEENGRGNFPPRFSGLQFPNYSSELNVNALELDDSALYLCASSPDVSTDTQYFGPGTRLTVL.

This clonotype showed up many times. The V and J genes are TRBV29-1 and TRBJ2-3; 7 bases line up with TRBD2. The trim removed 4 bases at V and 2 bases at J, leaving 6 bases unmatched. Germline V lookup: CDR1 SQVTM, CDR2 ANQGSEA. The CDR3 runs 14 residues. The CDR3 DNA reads TGCAGCGTTGTCCGGGGGGACCTCACAGATACGCAGTATTTT. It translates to CSVVRGDLTDTQYF.

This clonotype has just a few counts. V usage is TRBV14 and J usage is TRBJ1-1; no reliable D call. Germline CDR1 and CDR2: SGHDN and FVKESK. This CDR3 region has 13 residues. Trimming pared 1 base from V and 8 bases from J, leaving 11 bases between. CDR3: CASSQGLGREAFF. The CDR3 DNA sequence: TGTGCCAGCAGCCAAGGTCTAGGCAGGGAAGCTTTCTTT.